This T cell receptor (beta chain) was sequenced during a study of blood T cells in healthy people across ages. Study-wide results and limits: Compared with aged donors, long-lived donors showed fewer expanded clones, suggesting selection.

This clonotype was observed a few times. Its antigen remains unknown. Primers used in a second PCR of about 7 to 12 cycles were a sample-barcoded 5' primer and a J-beta primer mix. The authors tagged each cDNA molecule using a template-switch adaptor with 12 random nucleotides. TCRdb called the 5' RACE reads again in MiXCR, with one record for every CDR3 protein. The sample has about 1.5 million distinct CDR3 sequences, around 39% seen once. The CDR3 contains 15 residues. V was clipped by 0 bases and J by 0 bases; unmatched bases: 1. CDR1 is SGDLS, CDR2 YYNGEE, per germline. This sequence was found in a woman aged 18-29 years in good health. This chain connects TRBV9 to TRBJ2-3, with TRBD2 identical over 7 bases. The sample comprised blood. As DNA, the CDR3 is TGTGCCAGCAGCGTAGGCGGGAGAAGCACAGATACGCAGTATTTT. Translation gives CASSVGGRSTDTQYF.